These T cell receptor beta chains were read from a single sample in a study of blood T cell repertoires in COVID-19. Assay used: immunoSEQ multiplex PCR; TCRdb lists only in-frame clones, some missing. The sample has fewer than 250,000 clones, about 80% seen once. The material sequenced was peripheral blood. These receptors were obtained from a woman in her forties with active or convalescent COVID-19. Each CDR3 is given with its conserved first and last residue. Each record gives: J gene, V gene, clone size, D gene, CDR3 protein, CDR3 DNA. D genes are given only for firm matches. Rows may omit the clone size; those that give it use once, few, many or a size class.

TRBJ2-2 | TRBV4-1 | - | TRBD1 | CASSHPLQQGADTGELFF | TGCGCCAGCAGCCACCCCCTCCAACAGGGGGCGGACACCGGGGAGCTGTTTTTT
TRBJ2-7 | TRBV21-1 | few | - | CASSKPGQVSYEQYF | TGTGCCAGCAGCAAACCGGGACAGGTCTCCTACGAGCAGTACTTC
TRBJ2-1 | TRBV2 | - | TRBD2 | CASSERLKREFHNEQFF | TGTGCCAGCAGTGAAAGGCTTAAGCGGGAGTTCCACAATGAGCAGTTCTTC
TRBJ2-5 | TRBV2 | - | TRBD2 | CASSRGTSGSIQYF | TGTGCCAGCAGTAGAGGGACTAGCGGGAGTATCCAGTACTTC
TRBJ2-2 | TRBV5-4 | once | TRBD2 | CASSLAGAFGELFF | TGTGCCAGCAGCTTAGCGGGAGCTTTCGGGGAGCTGTTTTTT
TRBJ2-7 | TRBV27 | - | TRBD2 | CASSLIAGVPEQYF | TGTGCCAGCAGTTTAATAGCGGGAGTGCCCGAGCAGTACTTC
TRBJ2-7 | TRBV5-1 | - | - | CASSLGQGIGYEQYF | TGCGCCAGCAGCTTGGGGCAGGGTATCGGATACGAGCAGTACTTC
TRBJ2-7 | TRBV6-5 | - | TRBD1 | CATRQGAYEQYF | TGTGCCACCAGACAGGGGGCCTACGAGCAGTACTTC
TRBJ1-3 | TRBV5-5 | - | - | CASSLERSWASGNTIYF | TGTGCCAGCAGCTTGGAACGGTCTTGGGCCTCTGGAAACACCATATATTTT
TRBJ2-1 | TRBV18 | - | TRBD1 | CASSPRQGSYNEQFF | TGTGCCAGCTCACCTAGACAGGGGAGCTACAATGAGCAGTTCTTC
TRBJ1-1 | TRBV5-1 | few | - | CASSLGGVYTEAFF | TGCGCCAGCAGCCTAGGAGGGGTTTACACTGAAGCTTTCTTT
TRBJ2-7 | TRBV19 | - | - | CASSVTGPYEQYF | TGTGCCAGTAGTGTAACCGGTCCCTACGAGCAGTACTTC
TRBJ2-2 | TRBV4-3 | - | TRBD2 | CASSREGLATGELFF | TGCGCCAGCAGCCGGGAGGGACTAGCCACCGGGGAGCTGTTTTTT
TRBJ1-1 | TRBV7-9 | - | - | CASSLGKTVNTEAFF | TGTGCCAGCAGCTTAGGGAAGACAGTGAACACTGAAGCTTTCTTT
TRBJ2-7 | TRBV6-6 | - | TRBD2 | CASSRDSGTGLYEQYF | TGTGCCAGCAGTCGAGATAGCGGGACCGGACTATACGAGCAGTACTTC
TRBJ2-7 | TRBV20-1 | - | - | CSASDIYEQYF | TGCAGTGCTTCGGACATCTACGAGCAGTACTTC
TRBJ2-7 | TRBV5-5 | - | - | CASSLRDNYEQYF | TGTGCCAGCAGCTTGCGGGACAACTACGAGCAGTACTTC
TRBJ2-2 | TRBV9 | once | - | CASSALPGELFF | TGTGCCAGCAGCGCACTTCCCGGGGAGCTGTTTTTT
TRBJ1-2 | TRBV11-2 | - | - | CASTQTDYGYTF | TGTGCCAGCACACAGACGGACTATGGCTACACCTTC
TRBJ1-2 | TRBV5-6 | - | TRBD1 | CASSLGRTGEAYGYTF | TGTGCCAGCAGCTTGGGTAGGACAGGGGAAGCCTATGGCTACACCTTC
TRBJ1-1 | TRBV5-1 | - | - | CASSLAGGFTEAFF | TGCGCCAGCAGCTTGGCCGGGGGTTTCACTGAAGCTTTCTTT
TRBJ1-5 | TRBV6-2/TRBV6-3 | - | - | CASSPLPRPQHF | TGTGCCAGCAGCCCCCTCCCCCGGCCCCAGCATTTT
TRBJ1-1 | TRBV6-2/TRBV6-3 | once | - | CASSYWPLNTEAFF | TGTGCCAGCAGTTACTGGCCGCTGAACACTGAAGCTTTCTTT
TRBJ1-3 | TRBV5-1 | - | TRBD1 | CASSSTGENTIYF | TGCGCCAGCAGCTCAACAGGGGAAAACACCATATATTTT
TRBJ2-3 | TRBV5-4 | - | TRBD2 | CASSVYSGGPPDTQYF | TGTGCCAGCAGCGTATATAGCGGGGGGCCCCCAGATACGCAGTATTTT
TRBJ2-3 | TRBV27 | - | - | CASSLEGSGVRTDTQYF | TGTGCCAGCAGTTTAGAAGGTTCGGGGGTTCGCACAGATACGCAGTATTTT
TRBJ1-2 | TRBV27 | - | - | CASKLGGDYGYTF | TGTGCCAGCAAATTGGGGGGGGACTATGGCTACACCTTC
TRBJ2-3 | TRBV20-1 | - | - | CSASGGRRTDTQYF | TGCAGTGCTAGTGGAGGCAGACGCACAGATACGCAGTATTTT
TRBJ2-2 | TRBV11-3 | once | - | CASSAGGNTGELFF | TGTGCCAGCAGCGCCGGGGGGAACACCGGGGAGCTGTTTTTT
TRBJ1-5 | TRBV2 | - | - | CASSEGLGQPQHF | TGTGCCAGCAGTGAAGGGTTGGGCCAGCCCCAGCATTTT
TRBJ2-3 | TRBV24-1 | once | TRBD2 | CATTARGGADTQYF | TGTGCCACCACAGCGCGGGGGGGGGCAGATACGCAGTATTTT
TRBJ1-2 | TRBV10-3 | - | - | CAISEERPYGYTF | TGTGCCATCAGTGAAGAGCGGCCCTATGGCTACACCTTC
TRBJ2-7 | TRBV27 | - | TRBD1 | CASSPTRQGFTEQYF | TGTGCCAGCAGTCCTACCCGACAGGGCTTTACTGAGCAGTACTTC
TRBJ2-3 | TRBV11-3 | - | TRBD2 | CASGLAGFTDTQYF | TGTGCCAGCGGACTAGCGGGATTCACAGATACGCAGTATTTT
TRBJ1-1 | TRBV5-5 | - | - | CASSLGGAGVTEAFF | TGTGCCAGCAGCTTGGGAGGTGCGGGGGTCACTGAAGCTTTCTTT
TRBJ2-5 | TRBV24-1 | - | TRBD1 | CATSETGTGGQETQYF | TGTGCCACCAGTGAGACCGGGACAGGGGGGCAAGAGACCCAGTACTTC
TRBJ1-5 | TRBV18 | - | - | CASSLGGQVGNQPQHF | TGTGCCAGCTCATTGGGCGGACAAGTTGGCAATCAGCCCCAGCATTTT
TRBJ2-5 | TRBV11-3 | - | TRBD2 | CASSLGLQQETQYF | TGTGCCAGCAGCCTGGGACTACAACAAGAGACCCAGTACTTC
TRBJ2-2 | TRBV18 | - | TRBD1 | CASSPSPGAGGVNTGELFF | TGTGCCAGCTCACCTTCCCCCGGGGCAGGGGGCGTGAACACCGGGGAGCTGTTTTTT
TRBJ2-1 | TRBV4-2 | - | - | CASSQEGVRFF | TGTGCCAGCAGCCAAGAAGGGGTGCGGTTCTTC
TRBJ2-2 | TRBV28 | - | TRBD1 | CASSLFDRGKNTGELFF | TGTGCCAGCAGTTTATTCGACAGGGGAAAGAACACCGGGGAGCTGTTTTTT
TRBJ2-3 | TRBV25-1 | once | - | CASSEGGAGTDTQYF | TGTGCCAGCAGTGAAGGGGGGGCGGGCACAGATACGCAGTATTTT
TRBJ1-2 | TRBV2 | - | - | CASSEAGDYGYTF | TGTGCCAGCAGTGAGGCAGGGGACTATGGCTACACCTTC
TRBJ2-7 | TRBV7-2 | many | TRBD2 | CASSFSGSRAYEQYF | TGTGCCAGCAGCTTCAGCGGGAGTCGAGCCTACGAGCAGTACTTC
TRBJ2-1 | TRBV30 | - | TRBD2 | CASWTSGSYEQFF | TGTGCCTCTTGGACTAGCGGGAGCTATGAGCAGTTCTTC
TRBJ2-7 | TRBV28 | many | TRBD2 | CASTDGTSSAYEQYF | TGTGCCAGCACCGATGGGACTAGCTCCGCCTACGAGCAGTACTTC
TRBJ1-4 | TRBV5-1 | - | - | CASSLAGSNEKLFF | TGCGCCAGCAGCTTGGCCGGGAGTAATGAAAAACTGTTTTTT
TRBJ2-2 | TRBV28 | - | TRBD1 | CASNPPFGTGGAGELFF | TGTGCCAGCAATCCCCCGTTTGGGACAGGGGGGGCCGGGGAGCTGTTTTTT
TRBJ2-2 | TRBV5-4 | - | - | CASSHRQTGELFF | TGTGCCAGCAGCCACAGGCAAACCGGGGAGCTGTTTTTT
TRBJ2-1 | TRBV24-1 | once | TRBD2 | CATSDLLAGGPHEQFF | TGTGCCACCAGTGATTTGCTAGCGGGAGGGCCGCATGAGCAGTTCTTC
TRBJ1-2 | TRBV6-5 | few | - | CASSPRSANYGYTF | TGTGCCAGCAGTCCGCGGAGCGCTAACTATGGCTACACCTTC
TRBJ2-1 | TRBV19 | few | TRBD2 | CASNPSGLAGGNEQFF | TGTGCCAGTAACCCCTCTGGACTAGCGGGAGGCAATGAGCAGTTCTTC
TRBJ2-7 | TRBV7-2 | - | TRBD1 | CASSIRQGRSYTEQYF | TGTGCCAGCAGCATTCGACAGGGACGGTCCTATACCGAGCAGTACTTC
TRBJ1-4 | TRBV19 | - | - | CASSIEGLDWVPSATNEKLFF | TGTGCCAGTAGTATAGAGGGTCTGGACTGGGTCCCATCAGCAACTAATGAAAAACTGTTTTTT
TRBJ2-1 | TRBV25-1 | - | TRBD2 | CASSEPSGGRNYNEQFF | TGTGCCAGCAGCGAGCCTAGCGGGGGCCGCAATTACAATGAGCAGTTCTTC
TRBJ2-7 | TRBV2 | - | - | CASYTGQGGEQYF | TGTGCCAGCTACACCGGGCAGGGAGGCGAGCAGTACTTC
TRBJ2-7 | TRBV11-3 | few | - | CASSLAHYEQYF | TGTGCCAGCAGCTTAGCCCACTACGAGCAGTACTTC
TRBJ1-1 | TRBV12-5 | - | TRBD1 | CASGNRGHTEAFF | TGTGCTAGTGGTAACAGGGGGCACACTGAAGCTTTCTTT
TRBJ1-5 | TRBV7-9 | - | - | CASDQGSNQPQHF | TGTGCCTCGGATCAGGGTAGCAATCAGCCCCAGCATTTT
TRBJ2-3 | TRBV6-5 | - | - | CASMEIAPTYTQYF | TGTGCCAGCATGGAGATAGCCCCGACGTATACGCAGTATTTT